One T cell receptor (beta chain) is described in this entry. Its antigen is still unknown. The data belong to a study of shared clonotypes between healthy human individuals. About the research overall: Donors were a couple of women and a few men aged 18 to 49. Findings and caveats of the study: Naive subsets tended to show greater estimated richness than memory subsets.

The healthy adult donors were HIV-negative and reported no recent acute infections or vaccinations. Generated by immunoSEQ multiplex PCR, the TCRdb table keeps only in-frame clones and is missing some. The sample holds about 980,000 clones, around 80% seen once. The clonotype comes from a young man in good health. Sequenced: memory CD4+ T cells sorted from blood. This sample's subset: CD45RA-negative fraction.

CDR3 in amino acids: CASTTPGQGHGYTF. The CDR3 DNA follows: TGTGCCAGCACTACCCCGGGACAGGGGCATGGCTACACCTTC. The chain has TRBV6-1 and TRBJ1-2; 10 nucleotides line up with TRBD1. Germline lookup yields CDR1 MNHNS and CDR2 SASEGT. CDR3 length equals 14 residues. The junction had 8 bases not matched to a gene; V was cut back by 7 bases and J by 6 bases.